The source of this T cell receptor (beta chain) is a study of identical twins (dated by TCRdb to 2015 to 2016). As for the study more broadly: TCR alpha and beta repertoires from monozygotic twins, unrelated adults of various ages and cord blood were deep-sequenced to test whether fetal clonotypes persist. To rule out contamination, replicate twin experiments were performed at different times with different library preparation protocols.

What the authors observed across the whole study: Abundant cord blood beta clonotypes carried fewer insertions; young adult naive repertoires showed a weaker similar trend, while memory repertoires showed none. In beta out-of-frame sequences, excess twin sharing was weaker, because having fewer shared sequences lowered the signal-to-noise ratio. Out-of-frame TCR alpha sharing in monozygotic twins was systematically underestimated by recombination models, whereas sharing between unrelated individuals was in agreement with the recombination models. Compared with coincidental sharing between unrelated individuals, an excess of low generation-probability sequences was observed among out-of-frame TCR alpha sequences shared between twins. Because the same donors could not be followed over many years, the conclusions depended on cross-sectional statistical analysis. Zero-insertion analyses could be partly confounded by invariant T cells such as MAIT and iNKT, although diverse VJ usage argued against such confounding for most clonotypes.

The library was prepared using 5' RACE. The reads were generated on an Illumina HiSeq 2000. Template switching introduced a universal primer binding site; the final cDNA contained a unique molecular identifier, enabling accurate counting of TCR cDNA molecules. First-strand cDNA for TCR alpha and beta chains was synthesized from specific primers in the conserved constant-segment region. Each cDNA library was double barcoded, with a SMART-Mk sample barcode plus Illumina barcodes, to control for contamination. TruSeq adapter sequences along with Illumina sample barcodes were introduced in two successive PCR steps. The Illumina HiSeq platform was used with custom primers to sequence TCR alpha and beta cDNA libraries. In the paper's pipeline: MiGEC was used to process raw reads and extract unique molecular identifiers, and MiXCR was used to find CDR3 positions. Recombination models were inferred per individual with the repgenHMM and IGoR tools using an EM algorithm. The analysis of shared clonotypes was done with the tcR package in R, with sharing normalized by the product of cloneset sizes. To study raw recombination free of thymic and clonal selection effects, out-of-frame nonproductive sequences were analyzed. Starting from the raw public reads, TCRdb applied fastp trimming at Q25, assembled clones with MiXCR and retained in-frame beta chains. Rows are combined by CDR3 protein, so each entry shows the most common genes and DNA. None of the V and J calls come from the authors' own analysis; TCRdb made them. Across this sample there are about 210,000 distinct CDR3 sequences, with about a tenth seen only once. Around 5.1% of the sample goes to the ten largest clones.

Every donor was a healthy Caucasian. Miltenyi CD45RO+ enrichment and human naive T-cell isolation kits were used to isolate memory (CD45RO+) and naive T cells from PBMC. This clonotype has a count of ten or more. The antigen this receptor binds is unknown. Per-base quality was not reported, and no clone a single base away is much larger than it. The sequencing sample was made of memory (CD45RO+) T cells sorted from blood. The cell subset or site tag for this specimen amounts to: CD45RO+ enriched T cells. This clonotype was obtained from a woman under 30 in good health.

The nucleotides read TGTGCCAGCAGCATAGGAGAGACCCAGTACTTC. It encodes CASSIGETQYF. The chain uses TRBV11-2 and TRBJ2-5; no confident D gene assignment can be made. The germline V gene yields SGHAT for CDR1 and FQNNGV for CDR2. Counted from cysteine to phenylalanine, this CDR3 has 11 amino acids. The sequence is cut down to CDR3 DNA, 33 bases in frame from base 1. The trim is 5 bases for V and 4 bases for J, with a gap of 5 bases between the germline ends.